The 23 T cell receptor beta chains below all came from one sample that was sequenced in a study of cytomegalovirus exposure and HLA in healthy donors (dated by TCRdb to the late 2010s). The library relied on the immunoSEQ multiplex PCR assay. A mixture of 60 forward primers for TCR Vbeta segments and 13 reverse primers for TCR Jbeta segments was used in the multiplex PCR. This immuneACCESS table, as held by TCRdb, lists in-frame sequences with V and J called but not all clones. Of the missing ones, under half trace to an unresolved V gene in checked studies; the others have no known cause. Recorded for this sample are fewer than 250,000 clones; around four fifths of them occurred a single time. The ten largest clones represent roughly 10% of the sample. Material for sequencing was PBMCs. These receptors were obtained from a woman aged 45-65 years in good health and CMV-seropositive.

The chain is built from TRBV25-1 and TRBJ2-1; D is undetermined. The CDR3 is made up of 11 amino acids. Germline-derived CDR1 and CDR2 are MGHDK and SYGVNS. V lost 7 bases and J lost 5, with 6 bases in between. This CDR3 reads CASMFNNEQFF. Here the CDR3 DNA reads TGTGCCAGCATGTTTAACAATGAGCAGTTCTTC.

The CDR3 nucleotides are TGTGCCAGCACCCTGGGCGTCGGATCCTACAATGAGCAGTTCTTC. Translated: CASTLGVGSYNEQFF. The J gene is TRBJ2-1, the V gene TRBV7-6; D remains ambiguous. The germline CDR1 and CDR2 sequences are SGHVS and FNYEAQ. Trimming removed 7 bases at V and 1 base at J, with 14 bases between. This CDR3 comprises 15 residues.

This rearrangement joins TRBV9 to TRBJ2-7, with D perhaps matching TRBD2 (5 bases). The germline gives CDR1 SGDLS, CDR2 YYNGEE. Trimming cost V 0 bases and J 2 bases, with 12 bases left between them. CDR3 length: 15 residues. The DNA of the CDR3 is TGTGCCAGCAGCGTAGCGGACTCAGCACCCTACGAGCAGTACTTC. Protein: CASSVADSAPYEQYF.

This clone was recorded a few times. The chain uses TRBV29-1 and TRBJ2-5, with D tentatively TRBD1 (6 bases). Trimming stripped 6 bases from V and 5 bases from J, with 22 bases between. CDR3 length: 15 amino acids. CDR1 is SQVTM, CDR2 ANQGSEA, per germline. The CDR3 coding sequence is TGCAGCGTGGCTTATCGGCAGGGGAGAGGGGAGACCCAGTACTTC. It encodes CSVAYRQGRGETQYF.

The chain has TRBV7-2 and TRBJ1-2; a weak D match, TRBD1 (5 bases). V gave up 5 bases and J gave up 2 bases, with 12 bases separating them. Germline V gene lookup returns CDR1 SGHTA and CDR2 FQGNSA. This CDR3 is built from 14 residues. Here the CDR3 DNA reads TGTGCCAGCAGCCGGGGGGGGTTCAACTATGGCTACACCTTC. Translated: CASSRGGFNYGYTF.

J is TRBJ2-1 and V is TRBV7-9; 8 bases align to TRBD1. The trim removed 0 bases at V and 2 bases at J, leaving 6 bases unmatched. Germline loops: CDR1 SEHNR, CDR2 FQNEAQ (reference sequence). The CDR3 is 17 residues long. The CDR3: CASSLADREYAYNEQFF. The CDR3 DNA reads TGTGCCAGCAGCTTAGCGGACAGGGAATATGCCTACAATGAGCAGTTCTTC.

The V and J genes are TRBV2 and TRBJ1-1; D gene unclear. In germline, CDR1 is SNHLY, CDR2 FYNNEI. The CDR3 is 16 amino acids. V was cut by 3 bases and J by 2 bases, with 16 bases left in between. The CDR3 loop is CASSEYVSRENTEAFF. CDR3 sequence (DNA): TGTGCCAGCAGTGAGTATGTCTCCCGGGAAAACACTGAAGCTTTCTTT.

The chain is built from TRBV4-2 and TRBJ2-3; 7 bases map to TRBD2. The CDR3 sequence is 15 residues long. Losses at the gene ends were 0 bases for V and 3 bases for J; bases not matched to a gene: 3. The germline V gene encodes CDR1 LGHNA and CDR2 YNFKEQ. In DNA, the CDR3 is TGTGCCAGCAGCCAAGAACCTAGCGGAACAGATACGCAGTATTTT. It translates to CASSQEPSGTDTQYF.

To note about this clone: Mismatch with germline at one junction end may stem from a read error. The chain employs TRBV23-1 and TRBJ1-4, with D perhaps matching TRBD1 (6 bases). TRBV23-1 is an ORF for which the function is uncertain. The CDR3 is 17 residues long. The CDR3 reads CASRQYGTHKAGEKLFF. Here the CDR3 DNA reads TGCGCCAGCAGGCAATACGGGACACACAAGGCGGGTGAAAAACTGTTTTTT.

CDR3 coding DNA: TGTGCCAGCAGTCCACGTCCGGGATCAAACTCTGGAAACACCATATATTTT. This gives the protein CASSPRPGSNSGNTIYF. The V call is TRBV27, the J call TRBJ1-3; D is undetermined. Germline V gene lookup returns CDR1 MNHEY and CDR2 SMNVEV (reference sequence). The CDR3 extends over 17 amino acids. Trimming left V 5 bases short and J 0 bases short, with 17 bases between.

The chain employs TRBV19 and TRBJ2-5; 7 bases are shared with TRBD2. The V segment lost 3 bases and the J segment 7 bases; nucleotides outside the gene matches: 8. The CDR3 has 14 amino acids. Germline V lookup: CDR1 LNHDA, CDR2 SQIVND (reference sequence). For the CDR3, the DNA is TGTGCCAGTAGTATTGGCCTAGCGGCCAGGACCCAGTACTTC. The encoded protein is CASSIGLAARTQYF.

The chain uses TRBV23-1 and TRBJ1-4; tentative D call: TRBD1 (6 bases). TRBV23-1 counts as an open reading frame of uncertain function. Trimming shortened V by 3 bases and J by 8 bases, and 13 bases separated the two germline ends. CDR3 length: 14 residues. The CDR3 coding sequence is TGCGCCAGCAGTCATCCAGGGGAGTGGGAAAAACTGTTTTTT. It yields the protein CASSHPGEWEKLFF.

The chain is built from TRBV5-1 and TRBJ2-5; 11 nucleotides align to TRBD2. The ends lost 4 bases at V and 5 bases at J; junction bases unmatched: 10. From germline, CDR1 is SGHRS and CDR2 YFSETQ. The CDR3 has 16 residues. CDR3 sequence reads: CASSLSITSGGETQYF. DNA of the CDR3: TGCGCCAGCAGCCTCTCGATTACTAGCGGGGGTGAGACCCAGTACTTC.

The V gene is TRBV5-1, the J gene TRBJ2-3; TRBD2 agrees at 8 bases. J was trimmed by 0 bases and V by 2 bases; bases with no gene match: 2. This CDR3 spans 15 amino acids. Germline V gene data show CDR1 as SGHRS and CDR2 as YFSETQ. CDR3 coding DNA: TGCGCCAGCAGCTTCGGGGGGGTTAGCACAGATACGCAGTATTTT. It translates to CASSFGGVSTDTQYF.

This clone was counted only a few times. V usage is TRBV4-3 and J usage is TRBJ2-7; no reliable D call. Germline values: CDR1 LGHNA, CDR2 YSLEER. The ends were cut back, 0 bases at V and 5 bases at J, with 11 bases in the middle. The CDR3 runs 14 residues. Here the CDR3 DNA reads TGCGCCAGCAGCCAAGATCTTCGGGTTGACGAGCAGTACTTC. Amino acids: CASSQDLRVDEQYF.

This clone was seen a single time. The chain links TRBV7-2 to TRBJ2-4; perhaps TRBD1 as D (5 bases). CDR3 length: 15 residues. V lost 1 base to trimming and J lost 6 bases, with 13 bases between them. Germline CDR1 reads SGHTA; CDR2 reads FQGNSA. The CDR3 is CASSLGSQGGNIQYF. The CDR3 DNA reads TGTGCCAGCAGCTTAGGGTCCCAGGGCGGAAACATTCAGTACTTC.

The chain uses TRBV11-2 and TRBJ2-7; a weak D match, TRBD1 (5 bases). V was cut by 1 base and J by 9 bases, with 19 bases left in between. The length of the CDR3 is 15 residues. The V gene's germline CDR1 is SGHAT and CDR2 FQNNGV. CDR3 residues: CASSLAQGAFVAQYF. The DNA for the CDR3 is TGTGCCAGCAGCTTAGCCCAGGGCGCTTTTGTTGCGCAGTACTTC.

Details on this clone: Mismatch with germline at one junction end may stem from a read error. The chain carries TRBV7-9 and TRBJ2-7; 8 nucleotides line up with TRBD1. CDR3 size: 12 residues. The germline V gene encodes CDR1 SEHNR and CDR2 FQNEAQ (reference sequence). Here the CDR3 reads CSSSLVVQGAIF. CDR3 coding DNA: TGTTCCAGCAGCTTAGTCGTCCAGGGGGCTATCTTC.

Only one count was recorded for this clone. The sample contains more than one DNA sequence encoding this CDR3. The chain joins TRBV7-3 to TRBJ2-5, with 11 bases that match TRBD1. This CDR3 region has 14 residues. Per germline, CDR1 SGHTA and CDR2 FQGTGA. The V and J ends lost 6 bases and 5 bases, in that order; junction bases with no gene match: 5. The CDR3 coding sequence is TGTGCCAGCAGTACCGGGACAGGGGGGGAGACCCAGTACTTC. This gives the protein CASSTGTGGETQYF. The full variable domain, its missing parts supplied by reference TRBV7-3 and TRBJ2-5, is GAGVSQTPSNKVTEKGKYVELRCDPISGHTALYWYRQSLGQGPEFLIYFQGTGAADDSGLPNDRFFAVRPEGSVSTLKIQRTERGDSAVYLCASSTGTGGETQYFGPGTRLLVL.

This chain links TRBV27 with TRBJ2-7; 11 positions match TRBD1. Germline V gene data show CDR1 as MNHEY and CDR2 as SMNVEV (reference sequence). This CDR3 is 15 amino acids long. J gave up 6 bases and V 4 bases, and 8 bases lay outside the gene matches. The CDR3 region is CASSSRTGGMSEQYF. The CDR3 DNA reads TGTGCCAGCAGTTCCCGGACAGGGGGCATGTCCGAGCAGTACTTC.

The genes are TRBV6-1 and TRBJ1-2; D might be TRBD1 (5 bases). V was pared by 4 bases and J by 2 bases, with 11 bases between. Germline CDR1 reads MNHNS; CDR2 reads SASEGT. The CDR3 totals 14 residues. CDR3 DNA: TGTGCCAGCAGTGCGGGCGGGGGGAACTATGGCTACACCTTC. Its translation: CASSAGGGNYGYTF.

In this sample, this clone turned up once. The chain has TRBV2 and TRBJ2-5; maybe TRBD1 (5 bases). The CDR3 runs 12 residues. In germline, CDR1 is SNHLY, CDR2 FYNNEI. V dropped 11 bases and J dropped 0 bases, with 10 bases sitting between them. This CDR3 is CALRGNQETQYF. The CDR3 region has the DNA TGTGCCTTAAGGGGAAACCAAGAGACCCAGTACTTC.

The chain links TRBV7-2 to TRBJ2-1; the match to TRBD1 covers 9 bases. V lost 3 bases and J lost 4; bases outside the gene matches: 4. This CDR3 is built from 15 residues. Looked up from germline, CDR1 is SGHTA and CDR2 is FQGNSA. CDR3 sequence: CASSFRDREYNEQFF. The CDR3 DNA reads TGTGCCAGCAGCTTCCGGGACAGGGAATACAATGAGCAGTTCTTC.